One and the same sample provided the 2 T cell receptor beta chains below, sequenced in a study of CXCR3-negative and CXCR3-positive naive CD8 T cells. Their target antigens are unknown. The TRB libraries of cDNA were built by UMI-labeled 5' RACE. Reanalyzing the 5' RACE reads, TCRdb keeps one entry per CDR3 protein, without DNA. The repertoire table contains about 130,000 distinct CDR3 sequences. Study-wide results and caveats: In CXCR3-positive naive cells, the TRB CDR3s were more hydrophobic than in CXCR3-negative naive cells.

The specimen was naive CXCR3+ CD8+ T cells from blood. Subset meaning: CD45RO-CCR7+CD27+CD95- naive CD8+ T cells expressing CXCR3 (TNR3+). Source of these receptors: a human donor in good health. Some clones in this sample may be carry-over from other donors' samples.

V is TRBV7-9 and J is TRBJ2-1. Germline CDR1 reads SEHNR; CDR2 reads FQNEAQ (reference sequence). The CDR3 has 14 residues. The CDR3 sequence is CASSGSGERLAQFF.

This chain joins TRBV7-9 and TRBJ1-4; TCRdb picks TRBD1, but there is no DNA to check that call. From germline, CDR1 is SEHNR and CDR2 FQNEAQ (reference sequence). CDR3 length equals 11 residues. Here the CDR3 reads CARGPGEKLFF.